Detailed here is one T cell receptor (beta chain). Trimming left V 4 bases short and J 3 bases short, with 7 bases between. Per germline, CDR1 SGDLS and CDR2 YYNGEE. The CDR3 covers 12 residues. Each participant's cohort was designated according to participant-reported clinical history. As processed by the authors: Estimates of nucleated cell counts were drawn from the amplification of reference gene primers. Sequenced by immunoSEQ multiplex PCR; TCRdb stores in-frame clones only, minus some. Clone size and V and J calls were adopted from that table, with D and trimming inferred from the DNA. The repertoire holds about 480,000 clones, with roughly 90% as singletons. The data were taken from a study of blood T cell repertoires in COVID-19. Study at large: The United States, Italy and Spain were the sources of the acute and convalescent COVID-19 samples. Sources were T cells, B-cell-depleted T cells, or PBMCs; the material itself was cDNA or gDNA.

The sample was PBMCs or T cells enriched from blood (not recorded which). The chain couples TRBV9 to TRBJ1-1; D is undetermined. This receptor was taken from a woman between 40 and 50 years old who had recovered from COVID-19. CDR3 DNA: TGTGCCAGCAGCCCCCAGGACACTGAAGCTTTCTTT. Residues: CASSPQDTEAFF.